This T cell receptor (beta chain) was observed in a study of blood T cell repertoires in COVID-19 (dated by TCRdb to about 2020). Context from the whole study: Samples covering the acute and convalescent phases of COVID-19 were provided by collaborators in the United States, Italy and Spain. The material from the prospective study consisted of cDNA or gDNA derived from T cells, B-cell-depleted T cells, or PBMCs. Subjects who had been exposed to COVID-19, were actively infected with it, or had recovered from it provided the deeply sampled blood TCRbeta repertoires that made up the dataset. A freely available public database, intended as a resource for researchers studying the immune response to SARS-CoV-2, is where the repertoires were released. The samples were drawn from the first 160 participants of the ongoing ImmuneRACE study and from 950 to 1,500 subjects provided by 6 global collaborators. A de-identified subject ID, COVID-19 status, age in years and sex were almost always included in the sample metadata. Where HLA class I and class II types were available, the types were taken from metadata supplied by the sample provider, not from assay-based typing. The paper's findings and limits, for the study overall: How much clinical and demographic metadata was included differed by source and by participant, and the metadata was provided uncurated.

The count of this clone is one. Its recognized antigen is unknown. Base quality data are lacking; no much larger clone is found one base away. Participants in the prospective study were enrolled through a virtual design, were aged roughly 18 to 100 years, and lived in approximately 25 United States geographic areas. Cohort assignment in the prospective study relied on participant-reported clinical history from a screening survey and a study questionnaire. Mobile phlebotomists in the prospective study collected whole blood, serum and a nasopharyngeal or oropharyngeal swab from every participant. Additional blood draws and questionnaires over an approximately two-month period could optionally be provided by prospective study participants. Before DNA extraction, blood samples from the prospective study were shipped at room temperature or frozen. Sequences SGHVS (CDR1) and FNYEAQ (CDR2) are obtained from the germline V gene. The CDR3, from cysteine to phenylalanine, totals 16 residues. Only the CDR3 portion is preserved as DNA: 48 bases, with reading frame beginning at the first base. V drops 5 bases and J drops 4 bases, leaving 17 bases in between.

TCRbeta CDR3 regions were amplified from genomic DNA using the immunoSEQ Assay, a bias-controlled multiplex PCR. On the study's bioinformatics: The number of nucleated cells in each sample was estimated by amplification of reference gene primers within the assay. To quantify the absolute abundance of each unique TCRbeta CDR3 rearrangement, sequence reads were collapsed and filtered. For each sample, productive Simpson clonality was calculated as the square root of Simpson's diversity index over productive rearrangements. Entries here come from immuneACCESS through TCRdb and include only in-frame sequences with V and J called. Some clones fail to appear in such tables; in the studies checked, an unresolved V gene covers under half of the shortfall, and the cause of the remainder is unknown. The V and J calls and clone size were taken over from that table, and D and trimming were inferred from the DNA. Recorded for this sample are some 210,000 clones; 81% of them occurred a single time. The ten most abundant clones make up around 9% of the sample.

The rearrangement combines TRBV7-6 with TRBJ2-2; TRBD2 is a possible D gene, resting on 5 matching bases. This clonotype was obtained from a woman in her 50s with acute COVID-19. Sequencing was done on a sample of PBMCs or T cells enriched from blood (not recorded which). The DNA sequence is as follows: TGTGCCAGCAGCCCGAATAAAAATAGCGCCACCGGGGAGCTGTTTTTT. This translates into CASSPNKNSATGELFF.